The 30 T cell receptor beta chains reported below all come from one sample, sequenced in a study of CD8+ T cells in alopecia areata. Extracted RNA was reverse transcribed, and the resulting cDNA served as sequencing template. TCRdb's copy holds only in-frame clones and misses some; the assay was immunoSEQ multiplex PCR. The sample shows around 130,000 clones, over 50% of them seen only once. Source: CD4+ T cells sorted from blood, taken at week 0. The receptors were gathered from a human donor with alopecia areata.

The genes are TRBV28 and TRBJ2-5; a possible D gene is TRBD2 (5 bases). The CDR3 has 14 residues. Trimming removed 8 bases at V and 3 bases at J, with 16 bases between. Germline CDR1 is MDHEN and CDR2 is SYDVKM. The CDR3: CASLMAGGEETQYF. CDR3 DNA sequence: TGTGCCAGCCTAATGGCGGGCGGCGAAGAGACCCAGTACTTC.

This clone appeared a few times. This CDR3 is CASSGSLAGGAYEQYF. Here the CDR3 DNA reads TGCGCCAGCAGCGGGTCCCTAGCGGGAGGGGCCTACGAGCAGTACTTC. The V and J genes are TRBV5-1 and TRBJ2-7, with TRBD2 matching over 12 bases. This CDR3 region has 16 residues. The junction had 7 bases not matched to a gene; V was cut back by 4 bases and J by 2 bases. Germline-derived CDR1 and CDR2 are SGHRS and YFSETQ.

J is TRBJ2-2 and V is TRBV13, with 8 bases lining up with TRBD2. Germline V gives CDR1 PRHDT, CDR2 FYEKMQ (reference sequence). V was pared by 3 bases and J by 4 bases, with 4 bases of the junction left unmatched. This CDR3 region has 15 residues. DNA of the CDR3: TGTGCCAGCAGCTTTACGGGGGGGCGCACCGGGGAGCTGTTTTTT. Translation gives CASSFTGGRTGELFF.

The CDR3 loop is CATSTNGGADTQYF. Written as DNA, the CDR3 is TGTGCCACCAGCACCAATGGGGGGGCAGATACGCAGTATTTT. V and J are TRBV15 and TRBJ2-3, with TRBD2 matching over 7 bases. CDR1 is LNHNV, CDR2 YYDKDF, per germline (reference sequence). Unmatched junction bases numbered 5, after V lost 4 bases and J lost 4 bases. CDR3 size: 14 residues. Full variable domain (remainder filled in from reference TRBV15 and TRBJ2-3): DAMVIQNPRYQVTQFGKPVTLSCSQTLNHNVMYWYQQKSSQAPKLLFHYYDKDFNNEADTPDNFQSRRPNTSFCFLDIRSPGLGDTAMYLCATSTNGGADTQYFGPGTRLTVL.

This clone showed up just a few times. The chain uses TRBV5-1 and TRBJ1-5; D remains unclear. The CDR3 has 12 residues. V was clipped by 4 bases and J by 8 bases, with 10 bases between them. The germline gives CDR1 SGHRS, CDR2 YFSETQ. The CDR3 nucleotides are TGCGCCAGCAGCCTCGTCTTCGAGCCCCAGCATTTT. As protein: CASSLVFEPQHF.

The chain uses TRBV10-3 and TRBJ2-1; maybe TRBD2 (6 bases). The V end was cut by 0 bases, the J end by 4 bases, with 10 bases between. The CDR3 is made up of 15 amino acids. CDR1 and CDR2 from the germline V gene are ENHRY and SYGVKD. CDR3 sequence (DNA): TGTGCCATCAGTGAGTCGGCAGGGAGGTACAATGAGCAGTTCTTC. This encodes CAISESAGRYNEQFF.

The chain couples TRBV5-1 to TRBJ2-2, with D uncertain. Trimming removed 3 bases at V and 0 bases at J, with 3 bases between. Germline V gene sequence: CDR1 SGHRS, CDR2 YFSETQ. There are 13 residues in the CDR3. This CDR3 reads CASSYSNTGELFF. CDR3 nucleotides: TGCGCCAGCAGCTACTCGAACACCGGGGAGCTGTTTTTT.

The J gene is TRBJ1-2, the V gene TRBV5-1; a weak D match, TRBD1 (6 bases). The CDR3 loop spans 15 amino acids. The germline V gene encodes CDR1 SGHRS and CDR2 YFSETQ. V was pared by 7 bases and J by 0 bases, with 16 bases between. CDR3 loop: CASQGGGEANYGYTF. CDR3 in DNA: TGCGCCAGCCAAGGAGGGGGAGAAGCTAACTATGGCTACACCTTC. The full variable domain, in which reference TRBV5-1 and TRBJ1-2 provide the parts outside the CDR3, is KAGVTQTPRYLIKTRGQQVTLSCSPISGHRSVSWYQQTPGQGLQFLFEYFSETQRNKGNFPGRFSGRQFSNSRSEMNVSTLELGDSALYLCASQGGGEANYGYTFGSGTRLTVV.

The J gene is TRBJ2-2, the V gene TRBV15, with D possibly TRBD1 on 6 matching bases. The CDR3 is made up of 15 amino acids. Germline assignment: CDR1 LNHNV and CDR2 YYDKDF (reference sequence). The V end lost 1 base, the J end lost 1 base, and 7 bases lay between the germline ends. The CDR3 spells CATSRVGQNTGELFF. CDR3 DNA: TGTGCCACCAGCAGAGTGGGACAGAACACCGGGGAGCTGTTTTTT.

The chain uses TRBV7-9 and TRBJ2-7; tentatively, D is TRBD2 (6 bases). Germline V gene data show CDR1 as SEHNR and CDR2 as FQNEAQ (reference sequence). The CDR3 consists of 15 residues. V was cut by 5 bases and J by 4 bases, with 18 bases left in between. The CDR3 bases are TGTGCCAGCAGCCCCCGTGAGGGCGGGGTATACGAGCAGTACTTC. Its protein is CASSPREGGVYEQYF.

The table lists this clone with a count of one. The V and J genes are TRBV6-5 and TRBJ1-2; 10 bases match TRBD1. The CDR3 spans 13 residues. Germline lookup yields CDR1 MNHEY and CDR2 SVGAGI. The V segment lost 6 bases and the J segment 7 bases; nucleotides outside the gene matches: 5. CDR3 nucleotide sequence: TGTGCCAGCAGCCGGACAGGGGGAGCTGGCTACACCTTC. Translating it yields CASSRTGGAGYTF.

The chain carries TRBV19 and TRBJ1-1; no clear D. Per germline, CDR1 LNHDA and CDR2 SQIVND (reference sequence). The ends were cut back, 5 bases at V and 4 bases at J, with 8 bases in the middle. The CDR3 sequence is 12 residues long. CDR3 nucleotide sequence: TGTGCCAGTAGTCTGCTGGGCACTGAAGCTTTCTTT. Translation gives CASSLLGTEAFF.

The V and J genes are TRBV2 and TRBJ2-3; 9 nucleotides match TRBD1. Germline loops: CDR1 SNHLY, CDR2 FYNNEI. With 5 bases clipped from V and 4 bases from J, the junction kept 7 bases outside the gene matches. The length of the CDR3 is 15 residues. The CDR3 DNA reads TGTGCCAGCAGTAGGGACAGGGAGGGGTCAGATACGCAGTATTTT. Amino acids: CASSRDREGSDTQYF.

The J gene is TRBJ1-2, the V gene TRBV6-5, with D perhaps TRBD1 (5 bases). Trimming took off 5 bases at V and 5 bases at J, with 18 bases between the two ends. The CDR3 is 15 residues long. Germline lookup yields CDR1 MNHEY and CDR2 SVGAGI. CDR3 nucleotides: TGTGCCAGCAGTAAAGACCCGGGGCAGTTATATGGCTACACCTTC. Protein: CASSKDPGQLYGYTF.

CDR3 sequence: CASSRGGLAGGQETQYF. The CDR3 DNA reads TGTGCCAGCAGCCGCGGGGGACTAGCGGGGGGCCAAGAGACCCAGTACTTC. The chain carries TRBV7-2 and TRBJ2-5; 15 bases fit TRBD2. The V gene's germline CDR1 is SGHTA and CDR2 FQGNSA. This CDR3 is 17 amino acids long. J gave up 1 base and V 5 bases, and 5 bases lay outside the gene matches.

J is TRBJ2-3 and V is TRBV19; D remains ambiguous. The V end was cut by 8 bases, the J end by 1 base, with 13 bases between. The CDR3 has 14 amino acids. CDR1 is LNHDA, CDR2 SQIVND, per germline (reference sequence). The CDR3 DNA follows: TGTGCCAGTCGGGTGGGTTGGGGCACAGATACGCAGTATTTT. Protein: CASRVGWGTDTQYF.

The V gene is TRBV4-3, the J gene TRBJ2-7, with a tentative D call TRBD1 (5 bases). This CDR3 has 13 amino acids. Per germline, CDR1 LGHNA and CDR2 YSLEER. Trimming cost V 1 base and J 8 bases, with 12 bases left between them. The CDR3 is CASSQGLQGQQYF. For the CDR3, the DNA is TGCGCCAGCAGCCAAGGGTTGCAGGGTCAGCAGTACTTC.

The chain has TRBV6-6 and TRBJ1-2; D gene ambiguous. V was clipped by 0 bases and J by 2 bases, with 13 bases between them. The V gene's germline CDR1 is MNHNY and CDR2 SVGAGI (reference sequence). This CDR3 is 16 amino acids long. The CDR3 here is CASSYSAAVTNYGYTF. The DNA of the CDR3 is TGTGCCAGCAGTTACTCAGCGGCAGTAACAAACTATGGCTACACCTTC.

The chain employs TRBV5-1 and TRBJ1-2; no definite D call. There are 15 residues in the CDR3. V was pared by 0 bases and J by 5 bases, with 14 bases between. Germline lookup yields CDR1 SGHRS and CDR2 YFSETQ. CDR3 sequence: CASSLADGLGYGYTF. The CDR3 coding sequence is TGCGCCAGCAGCTTGGCCGACGGGCTTGGGTATGGCTACACCTTC.

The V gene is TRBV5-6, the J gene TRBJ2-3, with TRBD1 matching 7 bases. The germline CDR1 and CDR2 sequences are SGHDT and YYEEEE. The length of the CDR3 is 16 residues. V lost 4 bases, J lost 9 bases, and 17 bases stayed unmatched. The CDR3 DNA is TGTGCCAGCAGCAATGGGGTGGGACAGCACCTTGTGACGCAGTATTTT. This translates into CASSNGVGQHLVTQYF.

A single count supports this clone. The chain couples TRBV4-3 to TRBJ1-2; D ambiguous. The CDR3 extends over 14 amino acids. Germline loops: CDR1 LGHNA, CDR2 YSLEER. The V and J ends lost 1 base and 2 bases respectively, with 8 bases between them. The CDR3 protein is CASSQAGRNYGYTF. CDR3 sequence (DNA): TGCGCCAGCAGCCAAGCCGGAAGGAACTATGGCTACACCTTC.

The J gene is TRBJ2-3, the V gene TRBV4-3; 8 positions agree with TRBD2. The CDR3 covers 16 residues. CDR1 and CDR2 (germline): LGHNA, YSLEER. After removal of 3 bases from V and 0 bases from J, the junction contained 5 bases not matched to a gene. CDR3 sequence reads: CASSQRLAGSTDTQYF. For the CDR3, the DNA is TGCGCCAGCAGCCAGAGGTTAGCGGGAAGCACAGATACGCAGTATTTT.

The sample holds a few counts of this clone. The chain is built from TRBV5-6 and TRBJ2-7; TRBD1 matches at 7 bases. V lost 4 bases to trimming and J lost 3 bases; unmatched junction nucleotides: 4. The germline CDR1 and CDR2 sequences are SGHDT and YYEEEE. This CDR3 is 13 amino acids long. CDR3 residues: CASSGRQGYEQYF. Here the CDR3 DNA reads TGTGCCAGCAGCGGACGACAGGGCTACGAGCAGTACTTC.

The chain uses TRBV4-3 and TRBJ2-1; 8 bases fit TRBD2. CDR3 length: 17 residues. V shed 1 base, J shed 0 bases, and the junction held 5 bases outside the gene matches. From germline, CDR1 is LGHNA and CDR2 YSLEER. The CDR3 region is CASSQGTSGSSYNEQFF. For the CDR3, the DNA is TGCGCCAGCAGCCAAGGTACTAGCGGCAGCTCCTACAATGAGCAGTTCTTC.

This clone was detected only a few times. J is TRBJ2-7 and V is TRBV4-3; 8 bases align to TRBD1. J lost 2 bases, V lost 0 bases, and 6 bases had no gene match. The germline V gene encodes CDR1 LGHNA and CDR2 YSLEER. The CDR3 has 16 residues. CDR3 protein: CASSQEAATGAYEQYF. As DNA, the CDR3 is TGCGCCAGCAGCCAAGAAGCGGCGACAGGGGCCTACGAGCAGTACTTC.

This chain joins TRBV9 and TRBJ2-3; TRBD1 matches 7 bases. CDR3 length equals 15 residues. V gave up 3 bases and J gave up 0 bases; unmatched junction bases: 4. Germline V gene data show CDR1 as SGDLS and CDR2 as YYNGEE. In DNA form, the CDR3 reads TGTGCCAGCAGCGAAACGACAGGGAGCACAGATACGCAGTATTTT. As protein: CASSETTGSTDTQYF.

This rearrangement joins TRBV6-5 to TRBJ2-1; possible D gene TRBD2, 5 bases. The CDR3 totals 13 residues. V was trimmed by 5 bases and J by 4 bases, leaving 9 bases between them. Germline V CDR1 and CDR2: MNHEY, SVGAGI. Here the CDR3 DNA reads TGTGCCAGCAGTCGAGCGGAGTACAATGAGCAGTTCTTC. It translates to CASSRAEYNEQFF.

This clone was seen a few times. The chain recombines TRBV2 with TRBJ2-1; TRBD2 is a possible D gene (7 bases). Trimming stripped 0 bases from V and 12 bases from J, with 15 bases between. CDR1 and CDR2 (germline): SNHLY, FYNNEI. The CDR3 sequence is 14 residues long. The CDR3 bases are TGTGCCAGCAGTGAAGCGGCGGGGGCAGCCCGGCAGTTCTTC. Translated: CASSEAAGAARQFF.

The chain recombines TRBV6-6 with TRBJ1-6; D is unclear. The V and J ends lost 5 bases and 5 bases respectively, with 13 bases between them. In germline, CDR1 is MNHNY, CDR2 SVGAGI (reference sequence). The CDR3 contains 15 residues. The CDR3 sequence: CASSRSRKDNSPLHF. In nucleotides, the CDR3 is TGTGCCAGCAGTCGGTCGAGGAAGGATAATTCACCCCTCCACTTT.

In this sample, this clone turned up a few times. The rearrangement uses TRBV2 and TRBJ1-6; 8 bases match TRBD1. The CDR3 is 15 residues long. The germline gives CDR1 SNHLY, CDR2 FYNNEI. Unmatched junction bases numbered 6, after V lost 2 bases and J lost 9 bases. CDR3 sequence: CASSELAGGGSPLHF. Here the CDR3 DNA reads TGTGCCAGCAGTGAATTGGCAGGGGGCGGTTCACCCCTCCACTTT.